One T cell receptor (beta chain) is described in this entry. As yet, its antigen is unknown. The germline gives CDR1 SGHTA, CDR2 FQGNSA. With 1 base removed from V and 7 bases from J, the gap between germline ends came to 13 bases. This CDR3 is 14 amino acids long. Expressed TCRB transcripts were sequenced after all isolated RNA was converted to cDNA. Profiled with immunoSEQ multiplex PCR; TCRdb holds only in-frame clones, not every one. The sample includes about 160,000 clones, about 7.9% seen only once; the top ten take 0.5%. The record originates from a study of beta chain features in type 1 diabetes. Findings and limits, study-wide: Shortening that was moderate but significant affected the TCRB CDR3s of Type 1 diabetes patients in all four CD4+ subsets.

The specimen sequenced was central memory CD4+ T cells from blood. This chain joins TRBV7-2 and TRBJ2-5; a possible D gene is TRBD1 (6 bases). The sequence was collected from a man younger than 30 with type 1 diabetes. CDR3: CASSLEGQSSTQYF. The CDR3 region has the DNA TGTGCCAGCAGCTTAGAAGGACAGTCGTCGACCCAGTACTTC.